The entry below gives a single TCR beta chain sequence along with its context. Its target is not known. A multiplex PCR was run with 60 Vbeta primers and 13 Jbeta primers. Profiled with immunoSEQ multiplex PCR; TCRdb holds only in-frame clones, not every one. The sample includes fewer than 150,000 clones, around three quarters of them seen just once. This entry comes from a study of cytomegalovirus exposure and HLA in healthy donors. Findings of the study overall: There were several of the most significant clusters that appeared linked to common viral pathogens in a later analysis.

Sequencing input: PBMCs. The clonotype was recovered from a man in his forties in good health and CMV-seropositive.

CDR3 coding DNA: TGTGCCAGCAGCCCGACGGGGAGCGGCTACACCTTC. It codes for CASSPTGSGYTF. This chain joins TRBV11-2 and TRBJ1-2; D is unclear. Germline lookup yields CDR1 SGHAT and CDR2 FQNNGV. Between the trimmed V and J ends, which lost 5 bases and 8 bases, there was a span of 12 bases. The CDR3 has 12 residues.